These 19 T cell receptor beta chains originate from one sample sequenced in a study of blood T cell repertoires in COVID-19. Data came from immunoSEQ multiplex PCR; TCRdb stores just in-frame clones and leaves some out. The sample holds about 220,000 clones, around 83% seen once. Sequenced input: peripheral blood. Source of these receptors: a woman aged 50 to 60 with acute or convalescent COVID-19.

The V gene is TRBV29-1, the J gene TRBJ2-3; 7 nucleotides align to TRBD2. Germline V gene sequence: CDR1 SQVTM, CDR2 ANQGSEA. The CDR3 length is 12 residues. Unmatched junction bases numbered 4, after V lost 2 bases and J lost 8 bases. CDR3 residues: CSVEMGGSTQYF. Here the CDR3 DNA reads TGCAGCGTTGAAATGGGGGGGTCTACGCAGTATTTT.

This chain uses TRBV25-1 with TRBJ2-2; 11 nucleotides align to TRBD2. Trimming at V came to 3 bases and at J to 1 base, leaving 7 bases not matched to a gene. The CDR3 is 18 residues long. Per the germline V gene, CDR1 is MGHDK and CDR2 is SYGVNS. The CDR3 loop is CASSDSGRARMNTGELFF. As DNA, the CDR3 is TGTGCCAGCAGTGATAGCGGGAGGGCCAGAATGAACACCGGGGAGCTGTTTTTT.

The V call is TRBV5-1, the J call TRBJ2-7, with 7 bases matching TRBD1. The CDR3 extends over 12 amino acids. CDR1 is SGHRS, CDR2 YFSETQ, per germline. Trimming took 4 bases from V and 5 from J; bases not matched to a gene: 3. CDR3 residues: CASSHRGDEQYF. CDR3 sequence (DNA): TGCGCCAGCAGCCACAGGGGAGACGAGCAGTACTTC. Full variable domain (missing parts from reference TRBV5-1 and TRBJ2-7): KAGVTQTPRYLIKTRGQQVTLSCSPISGHRSVSWYQQTPGQGLQFLFEYFSETQRNKGNFPGRFSGRQFSNSRSEMNVSTLELGDSALYLCASSHRGDEQYFGPGTRLTVT.

The CDR3 protein is CASSPGLARNEQFF. CDR3 coding DNA: TGTGCCAGCAGCCCCGGGCTAGCGAGGAATGAGCAGTTCTTC. The chain carries TRBV11-3 and TRBJ2-1, with D tentatively TRBD2 (6 bases). The CDR3 contains 14 residues. CDR1 and CDR2 (germline): SGHNT, YENEEA. V shed 5 bases and J shed 7 bases, with 15 bases lying between them. Combining the CDR3 with reference TRBV11-3 and TRBJ2-1 gives the whole variable domain EAGVVQSPRYKIIEKKQPVAFWCNPISGHNTLYWYLQNLGQGPELLIRYENEEAVDDSQLPKDRFSAERLKGVDSTLKIQPAELGDSAVYLCASSPGLARNEQFFGPGTRLTVL.

This chain connects TRBV3-1 (or the pseudogene TRBV3-2) to TRBJ2-2; 11 positions agree with TRBD2. The CDR3 contains 15 residues. Germline assignment: CDR1 LGHDT and CDR2 YNNKEL (reference sequence). Losses at the gene ends were 4 bases for V and 6 bases for J; bases not matched to a gene: 4. In DNA form, the CDR3 reads TGTGCCAGCAGCCCTAGCGGGAGGATTCCCGGGGAGCTGTTTTTT. This encodes CASSPSGRIPGELFF.

The table lists this clone with a count of one. This chain links TRBV10-3 with TRBJ2-3; 9 bases map to TRBD2. In germline, CDR1 is ENHRY, CDR2 SYGVKD. The V and J ends lost 6 bases and 5 bases, in that order; junction bases with no gene match: 6. This CDR3 comprises 14 residues. CDR3 sequence reads: CAISGTSNGDTQYF. In nucleotides, the CDR3 is TGTGCCATCAGCGGGACTAGCAATGGAGATACGCAGTATTTT.

The gene calls are TRBV29-1 and TRBJ1-2; TRBD1 aligns across 11 bases. Looked up from germline, CDR1 is SQVTM and CDR2 is ANQGSEA. Losses at the gene ends were 0 bases for V and 13 bases for J; bases not matched to a gene: 10. CDR3 length: 14 residues. The CDR3, as DNA: TGCAGCGTTGAAGAGGGGGACAGGGGGTCCTGGCCCACCTTC. Translated, it gives CSVEEGDRGSWPTF.

The chain combines TRBV18 with TRBJ2-7; D possibly corresponds to TRBD2 (6 bases). With 3 bases removed from V and 3 bases from J, the gap between germline ends came to 15 bases. Germline V lookup: CDR1 KGHSH, CDR2 LQKENI. The CDR3 runs to 15 residues. CDR3 in amino acids: CASSPRRVADYEQYF. DNA of the CDR3: TGTGCCAGCTCACCTCGGAGGGTAGCGGACTACGAGCAGTACTTC.

The gene calls are TRBV10-1 and TRBJ2-7; 9 bases map to TRBD2. Germline V gene sequence: CDR1 WNHNN, CDR2 SYGVQD (reference sequence). The trim removed 0 bases at V and 6 bases at J, leaving 3 bases unmatched. This CDR3 is 14 amino acids long. The CDR3 DNA follows: TGCGCCAGCAGTGAGTCGTCGACTAGCGGCGAGCAGTACTTC. Translation: CASSESSTSGEQYF.

The genes are TRBV3-1 (or the pseudogene TRBV3-2) and TRBJ2-1; D gene unclear. The germline gives CDR1 LGHDT, CDR2 YNNKEL (reference sequence). V gave up 1 base and J gave up 7 bases, with 14 bases separating them. The CDR3 loop spans 15 amino acids. The DNA for the CDR3 is TGTGCCAGCAGCCAAGGGAGATTCGCAAGGAATGAGCAGTTCTTC. Its translation: CASSQGRFARNEQFF.

A remark on this clone: An end of the junction differs from the germline gene, which may be a read error. The chain uses TRBV6-5 and TRBJ2-1; tentative D call: TRBD1 (5 bases). Per germline, CDR1 MNHEY and CDR2 SVGAGI. The CDR3 is 13 amino acids. CDR3 sequence: CASSYTGAPLPIF. The DNA for the CDR3 is TGTGCCAGCAGTTACACTGGGGCCCCCCTACCGATCTTC.

The V call is TRBV5-1, the J call TRBJ2-2; a weak D match, TRBD1 (5 bases). Germline lookup yields CDR1 SGHRS and CDR2 YFSETQ. With 4 bases removed from V and 2 bases from J, the gap between germline ends came to 9 bases. The CDR3 length is 14 residues. The CDR3 nucleotides are TGCGCCAGCAGCCCGCAGGGTAACACCGGGGAGCTGTTTTTT. Translation: CASSPQGNTGELFF.

This clone was observed once. The chain combines TRBV5-1 with TRBJ2-7; the match to TRBD2 covers 14 bases. The CDR3 covers 16 residues. After removal of 3 bases from V and 7 bases from J, the junction contained 9 bases not matched to a gene. The germline CDR1 and CDR2 sequences are SGHRS and YFSETQ. This CDR3 reads CASSYLGTSGSSEQYF. CDR3 coding DNA: TGCGCCAGCAGCTACCTGGGGACTAGCGGGAGCTCGGAGCAGTACTTC.

In its sample, this clone was seen once. The chain carries TRBV5-1 and TRBJ2-7, with 9 bases aligning to TRBD2. This CDR3 has 18 amino acids. Trimming removed 0 bases from V and 1 base from J; junction bases left unmatched: 11. Germline values: CDR1 SGHRS, CDR2 YFSETQ. The CDR3 region is CASSLDLMRTSVSYEQYF. Here the CDR3 DNA reads TGCGCCAGCAGCTTGGATCTGATGAGGACTAGCGTATCCTACGAGCAGTACTTC. Supplemented by reference TRBV5-1 and TRBJ2-7, the full variable domain reads KAGVTQTPRYLIKTRGQQVTLSCSPISGHRSVSWYQQTPGQGLQFLFEYFSETQRNKGNFPGRFSGRQFSNSRSEMNVSTLELGDSALYLCASSLDLMRTSVSYEQYFGPGTRLTVT.

In its sample, this clone was seen a few times. The chain employs TRBV24-1 and TRBJ2-3; a possible D gene is TRBD2 (6 bases). Looked up from germline, CDR1 is KGHDR and CDR2 is SFDVKD. The V end lost 0 bases, the J end lost 2 bases, and 11 bases lay between the germline ends. The CDR3 length is 16 residues. The CDR3 is CATSDLGGIDTDTQYF. The CDR3 DNA sequence: TGTGCCACCAGTGATTTGGGGGGGATAGACACAGATACGCAGTATTTT.

The chain joins TRBV4-1 to TRBJ1-3; the D is unclear. The CDR3 has 16 residues. V was cut by 0 bases and J by 0 bases, with 9 bases left in between. Germline V CDR1 and CDR2: MGHRA, YSYEKL. In DNA form, the CDR3 reads TGCGCCAGCAGCCAAGATAGGAGGGTCTCTGGAAACACCATATATTTT. It is translated as CASSQDRRVSGNTIYF.

V is TRBV7-9 and J is TRBJ2-2; 8 bases match TRBD1. The J segment lost 1 base and the V segment lost 3 bases, leaving 1 base of the junction unmatched. The V gene's germline CDR1 is SEHNR and CDR2 FQNEAQ (reference sequence). The CDR3 contains 15 residues. The CDR3 nucleotides are TGTGCCAGCAGCTTGGGACAGGAGAACACCGGGGAGCTGTTTTTT. Translated, it gives CASSLGQENTGELFF.

The chain joins TRBV29-1 to TRBJ1-3, with 8 bases that match TRBD1. V was clipped by 7 bases and J by 6 bases; unmatched bases: 8. Germline CDR1 reads SQVTM; CDR2 reads ANQGSEA. The CDR3 contains 13 residues. CDR3 sequence reads: CSASGQGVNTIYF. The CDR3 DNA reads TGCAGCGCCTCCGGACAGGGAGTAAACACCATATATTTT.

The chain recombines TRBV18 with TRBJ2-2; D ambiguous. From germline, CDR1 is KGHSH and CDR2 LQKENI. The CDR3 runs to 16 residues. The ends were cut back, 3 bases at V and 0 bases at J, with 11 bases in the middle. As DNA, the CDR3 is TGTGCCAGCTCACCGACTTCCCGCTCGAACACCGGGGAGCTGTTTTTT. Residues: CASSPTSRSNTGELFF.